This is a list of T cell receptor beta chains from one sample in a study of blood T cell repertoires in COVID-19. Generated by immunoSEQ multiplex PCR, the TCRdb table keeps only in-frame clones and is missing some. Among about 120,000 clones, 85% to 90% were seen once, and the ten largest hold under 20%. Material: peripheral blood. These receptors were obtained from a human donor with acute or convalescent COVID-19. The donor label of this sample is uncertain. Both conserved end residues are part of each CDR3. D genes are given only for firm matches. Size is stated for part of the rows, as once, few or many counts, or as a class when the clone is expanded.

CDR3 length: 14; J gene: TRBJ2-4; V gene: TRBV18; clone size: NA; D gene: TRBD1; CDR3 protein: CASKRDRDQNIQYF; CDR3 DNA: TGTGCCAGTAAGAGGGACAGGGATCAAAACATTCAGTACTTC
CDR3 length: 16; J gene: TRBJ2-1; V gene: TRBV19; clone size: NA; D gene: TRBD2; CDR3 protein: CASSIEGTSVYNEQFF; CDR3 DNA: TGTGCCAGTAGTATAGAAGGGACTAGCGTATACAATGAGCAGTTCTTC
CDR3 length: 19; J gene: TRBJ2-6; V gene: TRBV27; clone size: NA; D gene: TRBD1; CDR3 protein: CASSYLGQARRSGANVLTF; CDR3 DNA: TGTGCCAGCAGTTACTTAGGACAGGCACGACGTTCTGGGGCCAACGTCCTGACTTTC
CDR3 length: 14; J gene: TRBJ2-7; V gene: TRBV7-8; clone size: NA; D gene: TRBD2; CDR3 protein: CASSFQRGTRRQYF; CDR3 DNA: TGTGCCAGCAGCTTTCAAAGGGGGACTAGACGGCAGTACTTC
CDR3 length: 13; J gene: TRBJ1-1; V gene: TRBV18; clone size: NA; D gene: NA; CDR3 protein: CASSPAKGAEAFF; CDR3 DNA: TGTGCCAGCTCACCAGCGAAGGGGGCTGAAGCTTTCTTT
CDR3 length: 16; J gene: TRBJ2-5; V gene: TRBV19; clone size: NA; D gene: TRBD2; CDR3 protein: CASSIVLAGGQETQYF; CDR3 DNA: TGTGCCAGTAGTATAGTTCTAGCGGGGGGCCAAGAGACCCAGTACTTC
CDR3 length: 12; J gene: TRBJ1-6; V gene: TRBV7-9; clone size: once; D gene: NA; CDR3 protein: CASSSSNSPLHF; CDR3 DNA: TGTGCCAGCAGCTCGAGTAATTCACCCCTCCACTTT
CDR3 length: 12; J gene: TRBJ2-5; V gene: TRBV7-2; clone size: once; D gene: TRBD1; CDR3 protein: CASSLDRETQYF; CDR3 DNA: TGTGCCAGCAGCTTGGACAGGGAGACCCAGTACTTC
CDR3 length: 13; J gene: TRBJ2-5; V gene: TRBV24-1; clone size: NA; D gene: NA; CDR3 protein: CATSIRGQETQYF; CDR3 DNA: TGTGCCACCAGTATAAGGGGTCAAGAGACCCAGTACTTC
CDR3 length: 13; J gene: TRBJ1-2; V gene: TRBV12-3/TRBV12-4; clone size: NA; D gene: NA; CDR3 protein: CASSRTGSYGYTF; CDR3 DNA: TGTGCCAGCAGTCGAACAGGGTCCTATGGCTACACCTTC
CDR3 length: 19; J gene: TRBJ2-1; V gene: TRBV11-2; clone size: NA; D gene: TRBD2; CDR3 protein: CASSFGLAGGKLSYNEQFF; CDR3 DNA: TGTGCCAGCAGCTTCGGACTAGCGGGGGGAAAACTCTCCTACAATGAGCAGTTCTTC
CDR3 length: 12; J gene: TRBJ1-2; V gene: TRBV5-1; clone size: NA; D gene: NA; CDR3 protein: CASSLDFGGYTF; CDR3 DNA: TGCGCCAGCAGCTTGGACTTCGGTGGCTACACCTTC
CDR3 length: 17; J gene: TRBJ1-5; V gene: TRBV19; clone size: NA; D gene: NA; CDR3 protein: CASSILEAPYSNQPQHF; CDR3 DNA: TGTGCCAGTAGTATCCTGGAGGCGCCGTATAGCAATCAGCCCCAGCATTTT
CDR3 length: 15; J gene: TRBJ1-5; V gene: TRBV28; clone size: NA; D gene: NA; CDR3 protein: CASLKWTPGNQPQHF; CDR3 DNA: TGTGCCAGCCTAAAGTGGACACCTGGCAATCAGCCCCAGCATTTT
CDR3 length: 13; J gene: TRBJ2-7; V gene: TRBV5-4; clone size: NA; D gene: TRBD1; CDR3 protein: CASSLDRAYEQYF; CDR3 DNA: TGTGCCAGCAGCTTAGACAGGGCTTACGAGCAGTACTTC
CDR3 length: 15; J gene: TRBJ2-5; V gene: TRBV7-9; clone size: NA; D gene: TRBD2; CDR3 protein: CASSLLAGVQETQYF; CDR3 DNA: TGTGCCAGCAGCTTACTAGCGGGGGTCCAAGAGACCCAGTACTTC
CDR3 length: 14; J gene: TRBJ1-3; V gene: TRBV3-1/TRBV3-2; clone size: NA; D gene: TRBD1; CDR3 protein: CASSRDSSGNTIYF; CDR3 DNA: TGTGCCAGCAGCCGGGACAGCTCTGGAAACACCATATATTTT
CDR3 length: 15; J gene: TRBJ2-7; V gene: TRBV11-2; clone size: few; D gene: TRBD2; CDR3 protein: CASSDPRLAGGQQYF; CDR3 DNA: TGTGCCAGCAGCGATCCTCGACTAGCGGGGGGTCAGCAGTACTTC
CDR3 length: 14; J gene: TRBJ1-4; V gene: TRBV5-6; clone size: NA; D gene: NA; CDR3 protein: CASSTGFTNEKLFF; CDR3 DNA: TGTGCCAGCAGCACAGGGTTCACTAATGAAAAACTGTTTTTT
CDR3 length: 13; J gene: TRBJ1-6; V gene: TRBV27; clone size: NA; D gene: NA; CDR3 protein: CASSLTSYSPLHF; CDR3 DNA: TGTGCCAGCAGTTTAACATCTTATTCACCCCTCCACTTT
CDR3 length: 14; J gene: TRBJ2-7; V gene: TRBV2; clone size: NA; D gene: TRBD1; CDR3 protein: CASRVHRGRYEQYF; CDR3 DNA: TGTGCCAGCAGAGTCCACAGGGGGAGGTACGAGCAGTACTTC
CDR3 length: 14; J gene: TRBJ1-2; V gene: TRBV18; clone size: few; D gene: TRBD1; CDR3 protein: CASSPPNRGYGYTF; CDR3 DNA: TGTGCCAGCTCACCACCGAACAGGGGCTATGGCTACACCTTC